This T cell receptor beta chain was documented in a study of CXCR3-negative and CXCR3-positive naive CD8 T cells. Across the study: Sequencing gave 120 million to 150 million TRB reads overall, about 1.5 +/- 0.3 million per library.

General study results and limits: For CXCR3-positive naive cells, TRB CDR3s were more hydrophobic than those of CXCR3-negative naive cells.

Via 5' RACE with UMI labels, TRB cDNA libraries were prepared. Following a re-call of the 5' RACE reads, TCRdb has one entry per CDR3 protein and lacks DNA. This sample's table reports over 150,000 distinct CDR3 sequences. Germline loops: CDR1 DFQATT, CDR2 SNEGSKA (reference sequence). This CDR3 has 14 residues. Worth noting for this clonotype: No antigen is known for it.

The genes are TRBV20-1 and TRBJ2-7; TCRdb's D gene call, TRBD1, goes unchecked for lack of DNA. The clonotype comes from a human donor in good health. Some clones in this sample may be carry-over from other donors' samples. Sequencing was done on a sample of naive CXCR3+ CD8+ T cells from blood. Subset here: CD45RO-CCR7+CD27+CD95- naive CD8+ T cells expressing CXCR3 (TNR3+). The CDR3 sequence: CSAREPGQFYEQYF.